These T cell receptor beta chains were read from a single sample in a study of radiotherapy plus CTLA-4 blockade in lung cancer. The assay was immunoSEQ multiplex PCR, and TCRdb's table has in-frame clones only and misses some. This sample carries 75,000 to 100,000 clones, around 88% of them seen once, and the ten largest clones take nearly 5%. The sample here was peripheral blood, taken from a patient treated with radiotherapy plus ipilimumab. The source of these receptors is a human donor with non-small cell lung cancer that progressed on radiotherapy plus ipilimumab. The CDR3 runs from the conserved cysteine through the conserved F or W. The D gene is left open where the match is weak. Clone sizes are given selectively: once, few, many, or a class where the clone is expanded.

d_call	j_call	clone_size	v_call	cdr3_nt	cdr3_aa
-	TRBJ2-4	-	TRBV18	TGTGCCAGCTCACCCACGCAGGACCAGTTTCAGTACTTC	CASSPTQDQFQYF
-	TRBJ2-7	-	TRBV6-1	TGTGCCAGCAGTGAACGTGGGGGGAGCTCCTACGAGCAGTACTTC	CASSERGGSSYEQYF
-	TRBJ1-5	-	TRBV10-3	TGTGCCAGTGGTACAGGGACCAATCAGCCCCAGCATTTT	CASGTGTNQPQHF
-	TRBJ2-7	few	TRBV5-4	TGTGCCAGCAGCTTTCGAGGACACGAACAGCAGTACTTC	CASSFRGHEQQYF
TRBD2	TRBJ2-3	few	TRBV15	TGTGCCACCAGCAGGGGAACTAGCGGGGCTACAGATACGCAGTATTTT	CATSRGTSGATDTQYF
-	TRBJ2-7	once	TRBV11-3	TGTGCCAGCAGCCGACGGGGGAATGAGCAGTACTTC	CASSRRGNEQYF
TRBD1	TRBJ2-7	-	TRBV14	TGTGCCAGCAGGGACGGACAGGGGTCCTACGAGCAGTACTTC	CASRDGQGSYEQYF
-	TRBJ2-7	-	TRBV10-3	TGTGCCATCAGTGAGTCGCTCGGGGTTCCCTACGAGCAGTACTTC	CAISESLGVPYEQYF
-	TRBJ2-1	-	TRBV13	TGTGCCAGCAGCTTAGGTTTTGAGCAGTTCTTC	CASSLGFEQFF
-	TRBJ2-2	-	TRBV29-1	TGCAGCGTTGTCTCTCCAGGGGTTTCCGGGGAGCTGTTTTTT	CSVVSPGVSGELFF
-	TRBJ2-2	-	TRBV7-9	TGTGCCAGCAGCTTAGAATCCGCCAACACCGGGGAGCTGTTTTTT	CASSLESANTGELFF
TRBD2	TRBJ2-1	few	TRBV7-8	TGTGCCAGCAGCAGACCCGGGACTAGCGCCCACAATGAGCAGTTCTTC	CASSRPGTSAHNEQFF
-	TRBJ2-2	-	TRBV4-1	TGCGCCAGCAACCTAAGACGGACCACCGGGGAGCTGTTTTTT	CASNLRRTTGELFF
-	TRBJ2-7	-	TRBV7-2	TGTGCCAGCAGCTTAGCCGCTAGACAGATGAACTACGAGCAGTACTTC	CASSLAARQMNYEQYF
-	TRBJ2-3	-	TRBV11-2	TGTGCCAGCAGTCTAAGCACAGATACGCAGTATTTT	CASSLSTDTQYF
-	TRBJ2-5	-	TRBV25-1	TGTGCCAGCATTGAGTTTTGGGAGACCCAGTACTTC	CASIEFWETQYF
-	TRBJ1-1	-	TRBV5-1	TGCGCCAGCAGCTTGGTAGGGGGGAGGACTGAAGCTTTCTTT	CASSLVGGRTEAFF
TRBD1	TRBJ2-5	-	TRBV7-9	TGTGCCAGCAGCCTGTCAGGGGGAGAGACCCAGTACTTC	CASSLSGGETQYF
-	TRBJ1-1	-	TRBV6-6	TGTGCCAGCAGCCCTGTACCGGGACACGCTTTCTTT	CASSPVPGHAFF
TRBD2	TRBJ2-7	-	TRBV4-1	TGCGCCAGCAGCCAAGATCGGCCTAGGCGGGAGTCCCACGAGCAGTACTTC	CASSQDRPRRESHEQYF
-	TRBJ2-3	-	TRBV29-1	TGCAGCGTTGATGCAGGGTTGGATACGCAGTATTTT	CSVDAGLDTQYF
-	TRBJ1-1	-	TRBV27	TGTGCCAGCAGCTCCTCCAGGAGGGGCGGGCCTGAAGCTTTCTTT	CASSSSRRGGPEAFF
TRBD1	TRBJ2-7	few	TRBV6-6	TGTGCCAGCAGTTACGGACAGGGGGCCGCCTACGAGCAGTACTTC	CASSYGQGAAYEQYF
-	TRBJ2-1	-	TRBV29-1	TGCAGCGTTGAAGGACTAGACTCCTACAATGAGCAGTTCTTC	CSVEGLDSYNEQFF
TRBD2	TRBJ2-7	-	TRBV5-4	TGTGCCAGCAGCCGAGCGGGAGGGCAGTCCTACGAGCAGTACTTC	CASSRAGGQSYEQYF
TRBD2	TRBJ2-1	-	TRBV28	TGTGCCAGCTCCTCCCCGGGAGGGCTCGACAATGAGCAGTTCTTC	CASSSPGGLDNEQFF
-	TRBJ1-4	-	TRBV5-1	TGCGCCAGCAGCTCAACAAGACCGGGAGGCGATGAAAAACTGTTTTTT	CASSSTRPGGDEKLFF
-	TRBJ2-2	-	TRBV5-1	TGCGCCAGCAGGGCCGCCGCGAACCAGAACGGGGAGCTGTTTTTT	CASRAAANQNGELFF
-	TRBJ1-1	-	TRBV5-1	TGCGCCAGCAGCGTACAGGGTGGTCGTGGGGGGGCGGCTGAAGCTTTCTTT	CASSVQGGRGGAAEAFF
-	TRBJ2-1	-	TRBV5-4	TGTGCCAGCAGCTTTACCACCCCCTCTGAGCAGTTCTTC	CASSFTTPSEQFF
TRBD2	TRBJ2-7	-	TRBV15	TGTGCCACCAGCAGAGGAGGTAGCGGGAGGAACGAGCAGTACTTC	CATSRGGSGRNEQYF
-	TRBJ2-7	-	TRBV5-4	TGTGCCAGCAGCTTGGCCCAGGCCGGATCCTACGAGCAGTACTTC	CASSLAQAGSYEQYF